Included here is one T cell receptor beta chain sequence, with context. Its specificity is not known. These data belong to a study of T cell clones after liver transplantation. The CDR3 length is 15 residues. The germline gives CDR1 GTSNPN, CDR2 SVGIG (reference sequence). With 4 bases removed from V and 0 bases from J, the gap between germline ends came to 10 bases. Data came from immunoSEQ multiplex PCR; TCRdb stores just in-frame clones and leaves some out. This repertoire shows tens of thousands of clones, approximately 77% found once; its top ten account for about a tenth. Whole-study results and caveats: In two subjects, few donor cells limited the measurable donor-reactive repertoire. These preliminary findings come from unstandardized post-transplant sampling times. Migration into the graft, not deletion, may explain lost graft donor-reactive T cells.

The sequence derives from a human patient who received a liver transplant. Certain T cells may be donor cells from the graft. The starting material was CD4+ T cells from blood, obtained at the 22-month timepoint. The chain links TRBV30 to TRBJ1-6; D call uncertain. CDR3 bases: TGTGCCTGGAACCCCACTAGCTCCTATAATTCACCCCTCCACTTT. It encodes CAWNPTSSYNSPLHF.